Listed below are T cell receptor beta chains from one sample, sequenced in a study of blood T cell repertoires in COVID-19. Method: immunoSEQ multiplex PCR; TCRdb's copy keeps in-frame clones and lacks some. The table has 75,000 to 95,000 clones, roughly 85% seen once. What was sequenced was peripheral blood. Receptors were obtained from a woman in her sixties with COVID-19, enrolled during active disease. The CDR3 runs from the conserved cysteine through the conserved F or W. The D gene is left open where the match is weak. Clone size, where shown, is once, few, many, or a class for clones that have expanded.

V,J,length,D,size,DNA,CDR3
TRBV2,TRBJ1-2,14,TRBD1,few,TGTGCCAGCAGTGGGCAGGGGGCGTTCTATGGCTACACCTTC,CASSGQGAFYGYTF
TRBV6-6,TRBJ1-2,15,TRBD1,-,TGTGCCAGCAAAAAGAGGGACAGGGGGCGCGATGGCTACACCTTC,CASKKRDRGRDGYTF
TRBV29-1,TRBJ2-1,14,TRBD2,once,TGCAGCGTTAAGGTGCGCGGGGGGGCCAATGAGCAGTTCTTC,CSVKVRGGANEQFF
TRBV5-8,TRBJ1-2,14,-,-,TGTGCCAGCAGCTTGCTAAGGTCTAGCTATGGCTACACCTTC,CASSLLRSSYGYTF
TRBV20-1,TRBJ1-2,11,-,-,TGCAGTGCTGGCAGGCCCCGGGGCTACACCTTC,CSAGRPRGYTF
TRBV28,TRBJ1-2,12,TRBD1,few,TGTGCCAGCAGTTTATATCAGGGGGCCTCCACCTTC,CASSLYQGASTF
TRBV29-1,TRBJ1-1,11,-,-,TGCAGCGTTGTCTCCGCCAGAGAAGCTTTCTTT,CSVVSAREAFF
TRBV9,TRBJ2-5,15,TRBD1,-,TGTGCCAGCAGCGCCGAGGGACAGGGGTGGGAGACCCAGTACTTC,CASSAEGQGWETQYF
TRBV23-1,TRBJ2-3,17,-,-,TGCGCCAGCAGTCAATCCAGAAGGGAGGGGGGCACAGATACGCAGTATTTT,CASSQSRREGGTDTQYF
TRBV5-1,TRBJ2-1,17,TRBD2,-,TGCGCCAGCAGCAGGGGACTAGCGGGGGGGCCCTACAATGAGCAGTTCTTC,CASSRGLAGGPYNEQFF
TRBV10-3,TRBJ2-5,11,TRBD1,-,TGTGCCAGCGGACAGGGGAGGACCCAGTACTTC,CASGQGRTQYF
TRBV9,TRBJ2-1,15,TRBD2,-,TGTGCCAGCAGCGTGGGAGCGGGGGGCGACAATGAGCAGTTCTTC,CASSVGAGGDNEQFF
TRBV5-1,TRBJ1-2,14,TRBD1,once,TGCGCCAGCAGCTTAACAGGGGGCATGGGTGGCTACACCTTC,CASSLTGGMGGYTF
TRBV18,TRBJ2-7,12,-,-,TGTGCCAGCTCACCCGCGATTTACGAGCAGTACTTC,CASSPAIYEQYF
TRBV3-1/TRBV3-2,TRBJ1-5,15,-,once,TGTGCCAGCAGCCAAGGCGGTTATAGCAATCAGCCCCAGCATTTT,CASSQGGYSNQPQHF
TRBV11-2,TRBJ1-2,13,TRBD1,-,TGTGCCAGCAGCTTGGAGGGGGCTAGTGGCTACACCTTC,CASSLEGASGYTF